The 9 T cell receptor beta chains given below trace back to one sample, sequenced in a study of Graves' ophthalmopathy and Graves' hyperthyroidism. From RNA, the CDR3 regions of TCR beta chains were amplified and sequenced. The first round was an RT-PCR with HTBI primers, and the second round was a multiplex PCR. Each CDR3 protein gets one entry after TCRdb re-called the multiplex PCR reads with MiXCR. Of around 600,000 distinct CDR3 sequences in the sample, about 40% were seen once. The sequencing input was peripheral blood. The origin of the receptors is an adult man with Graves' ophthalmopathy.

This clonotype was seen many times. The chain employs TRBV7-2 and TRBJ2-5, with 7 bases matching TRBD2. The J segment lost 4 bases and the V segment lost 1 base, leaving 9 bases of the junction unmatched. Germline loops: CDR1 SGHTA, CDR2 FQGNSA. This CDR3 has 16 residues. CDR3 sequence (DNA): TGTGCCAGCAGCTTAGGGGGCGGGGGTTTAAGAGAGACCCAGTACTTC. It is translated as CASSLGGGGLRETQYF. Based on the CDR3 plus reference TRBV7-2 and TRBJ2-5, the full variable domain is GAGVSQSPSNKVTEKGKDVELRCDPISGHTALYWYRQSLGQGLEFLIYFQGNSAPDKSGLPSDRFSAERTGGSVSTLTIQRTQQEDSAVYLCASSLGGGGLRETQYFGPGTRLLVL.

About this clonotype itself: Since the CDR3 does not end with the conserved phenylalanine or tryptophan, this likely comes from a read error. This chain joins TRBV13 and TRBJ2-5; possibly TRBD2 for D (5 bases). CDR1 is PRHDT, CDR2 FYEKMQ, per germline (reference sequence). The CDR3 spans 13 residues. DNA for the CDR3: TGTGCCAGCAGCTTAAGACTACAAGAGAACCAGTACTGC. Its translation: CASSLRLQENQYC.

This clonotype has only one observation. The CDR3 sequence is CAISENQGYTEAFF. The CDR3 DNA is TGTGCCATCAGTGAAAACCAGGGGTACACTGAAGCTTTCTTT. The gene calls are TRBV10-3 and TRBJ1-1; TRBD1 might be the D (6 bases). The CDR3 contains 14 residues. Germline loops: CDR1 ENHRY, CDR2 SYGVKD. Trimming shortened V by 3 bases and J by 3 bases, and 11 bases separated the two germline ends.

In this sample, this clonotype turned up many times. V and J are TRBV11-2 and TRBJ2-5; 14 bases are shared with TRBD2. Per germline, CDR1 SGHAT and CDR2 FQNNGV. The CDR3 has 14 amino acids. After removal of 5 bases from V and 7 bases from J, the junction contained 3 bases not matched to a gene. The CDR3 loop is CASSPGLAGGTQYF. The CDR3, as DNA: TGTGCCAGCAGCCCAGGACTAGCGGGGGGGACCCAGTACTTC.

In regard to this clonotype: A much larger clonotype is one base distant, so this may be a read error. The V gene is TRBV25-1, the J gene TRBJ2-5, with D possibly matching TRBD2 (5 bases). Germline assignment: CDR1 MGHDK and CDR2 SYGVNS. The CDR3 is made up of 15 amino acids. V lost 8 bases to trimming and J lost 0 bases, with 16 bases between them. The CDR3 DNA follows: TGTGCCAGCGGTGCCCCGACGGAGGACCAAGAGACCCAGTACTTC. Protein: CASGAPTEDQETQYF.

This clonotype appeared many times. This sequence joins TRBV7-2 and TRBJ1-2, with no clear D. Trimming stripped 5 bases from V and 8 bases from J, with 15 bases between. The germline gives CDR1 SGHTA, CDR2 FQGNSA. The CDR3 runs to 13 residues. The CDR3 nucleotides are TGTGCCAGCAGCAACAACGGGGTGTCGGGCTACACCTTC. It translates to CASSNNGVSGYTF.

This clonotype was counted ten times or more. V and J are TRBV7-9 and TRBJ2-7; D remains unclear. Trimming cost V 5 bases and J 6 bases, with 11 bases left between them. CDR3 length equals 12 residues. From germline, CDR1 is SEHNR and CDR2 FQNEAQ (reference sequence). The CDR3 bases are TGTGCCAGCAGCCCACGTTGGAGCGAGCAGTACTTC. As protein: CASSPRWSEQYF.

The chain links TRBV7-9 to TRBJ2-7; 14 bases line up with TRBD2. V dropped 4 bases and J dropped 6; count of bases not matched to a gene: 8. The germline V gene encodes CDR1 SEHNR and CDR2 FQNEAQ (reference sequence). This CDR3 comprises 16 residues. CDR3 loop: CASSWGLAGESFEQYF. In DNA, the CDR3 is TGTGCCAGCAGCTGGGGACTAGCGGGAGAAAGCTTCGAGCAGTACTTC.

V usage is TRBV6-2 or TRBV6-3 and J usage is TRBJ1-1; TRBD1 matches 8 bases. The V and J ends lost 7 bases and 1 base, in that order; junction bases with no gene match: 11. The germline CDR1 and CDR2 sequences are MNHEY and SVGEGT. The CDR3 loop spans 16 amino acids. DNA for the CDR3: TGTGCCAGCACAGGGGGCGCGGGGAATGGGAACACTGAAGCTTTCTTT. It encodes CASTGGAGNGNTEAFF.